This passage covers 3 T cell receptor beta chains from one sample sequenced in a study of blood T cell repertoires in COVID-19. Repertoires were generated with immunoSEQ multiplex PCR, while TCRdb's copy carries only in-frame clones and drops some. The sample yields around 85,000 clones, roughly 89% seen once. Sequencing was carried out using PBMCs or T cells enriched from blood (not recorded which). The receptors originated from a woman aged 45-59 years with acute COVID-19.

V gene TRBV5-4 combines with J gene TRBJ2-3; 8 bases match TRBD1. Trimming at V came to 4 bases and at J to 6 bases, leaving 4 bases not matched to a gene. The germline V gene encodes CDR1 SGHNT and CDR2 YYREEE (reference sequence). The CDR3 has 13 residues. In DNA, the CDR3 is TGTGCCAGCAGCCCGGACAGGGTGGATACGCAGTATTTT. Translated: CASSPDRVDTQYF.

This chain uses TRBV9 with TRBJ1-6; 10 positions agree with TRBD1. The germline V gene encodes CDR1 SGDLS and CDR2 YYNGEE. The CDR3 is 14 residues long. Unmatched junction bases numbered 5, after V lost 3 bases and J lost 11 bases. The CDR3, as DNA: TGTGCCAGCAGCGAGGGACAGGGGCGGACACCCCTCCACTTT. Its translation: CASSEGQGRTPLHF.

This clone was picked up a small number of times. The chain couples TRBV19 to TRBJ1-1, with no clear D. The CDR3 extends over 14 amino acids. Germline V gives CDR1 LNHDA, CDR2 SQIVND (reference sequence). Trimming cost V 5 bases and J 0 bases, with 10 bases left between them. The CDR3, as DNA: TGTGCCAGTAGTGCCCACGGGGTGAACACTGAAGCTTTCTTT. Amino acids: CASSAHGVNTEAFF.